A selection of T cell receptor beta chains follows, all from one sample in a study of cytomegalovirus exposure and HLA in healthy donors. This table comes from immunoSEQ multiplex PCR, and its TCRdb copy is limited to in-frame clones, with some not included. In the table there are 180,000 or so clones, just under 80% of which are singletons. The sequencing sample was made of PBMCs. The origin of the receptors is a woman aged 30 to 39 in good health and CMV-seronegative. Both conserved end residues are part of each CDR3. Fields, in order: V gene, clone size, D gene, J gene, CDR3 DNA, CDR3 protein. The D gene is left open where the match is weak. Where a row states a size, it is once, few, many or the class of an expanded clone; other rows omit it.

V gene: TRBV4-1; clone size: NA; D gene: NA; J gene: TRBJ1-2; CDR3 DNA: TGCGCCAGCAGCCAAGATGTGTCCGGGGGAGGGTTGAACTATGGCTACACCTTC; CDR3 protein: CASSQDVSGGGLNYGYTF
V gene: TRBV7-9; clone size: once; D gene: TRBD1; J gene: TRBJ2-7; CDR3 DNA: TGTGCCAGCACCGGGACAGGGTTGTTCTACGAGCAGTACTTC; CDR3 protein: CASTGTGLFYEQYF
V gene: TRBV6-5; clone size: NA; D gene: NA; J gene: TRBJ1-2; CDR3 DNA: TGTGCCAGCAGTCCCCGGGAGAACTATGGCTACACCTTC; CDR3 protein: CASSPRENYGYTF
V gene: TRBV7-3; clone size: NA; D gene: NA; J gene: TRBJ2-5; CDR3 DNA: TGTGCCAGCAGCTTAAACAGATTTCAAGAGACCCAGTACTTC; CDR3 protein: CASSLNRFQETQYF
V gene: TRBV7-3; clone size: NA; D gene: NA; J gene: TRBJ1-6; CDR3 DNA: TGTGCCAGCAGCTTATTCGGAGGGTATAATTCACCCCTCCACTTT; CDR3 protein: CASSLFGGYNSPLHF
V gene: TRBV9; clone size: NA; D gene: NA; J gene: TRBJ1-1; CDR3 DNA: TGTGCCAGCAGCGTAGCTGACGAGGGTTACACTGAAGCTTTCTTT; CDR3 protein: CASSVADEGYTEAFF
V gene: TRBV7-2; clone size: NA; D gene: TRBD1; J gene: TRBJ2-5; CDR3 DNA: TGTGCCAGCAGCTTAGAGGGACAGGGAGGACAAAAGTACTTC; CDR3 protein: CASSLEGQGGQKYF
V gene: TRBV7-2; clone size: few; D gene: NA; J gene: TRBJ2-5; CDR3 DNA: TGTGCCAGCAGCTTATTCGGACAAAGGGAGACCCAGTACTTC; CDR3 protein: CASSLFGQRETQYF
V gene: TRBV30; clone size: NA; D gene: NA; J gene: TRBJ1-4; CDR3 DNA: TGTGCCTGGAGTGTGGGAGTAGTTAATGAAAAACTGTTTTTT; CDR3 protein: CAWSVGVVNEKLFF
V gene: TRBV13; clone size: NA; D gene: NA; J gene: TRBJ2-7; CDR3 DNA: TGTGCCAGCAGCTTAGAGGACAGTCCCTACGAGCAGTACTTC; CDR3 protein: CASSLEDSPYEQYF
V gene: TRBV9; clone size: NA; D gene: TRBD1; J gene: TRBJ1-2; CDR3 DNA: TGTGCCAGCAGCACTACGGACAGGGGGCTCCTTGGCTACACCTTC; CDR3 protein: CASSTTDRGLLGYTF
V gene: TRBV12-2; clone size: NA; D gene: NA; J gene: TRBJ1-5; CDR3 DNA: TGTGCAAGTCGCTCCCGCCGGGGGTTCTTTCGGCCCCAGCATTTT; CDR3 protein: CASRSRRGFFRPQHF
V gene: TRBV7-2; clone size: few; D gene: TRBD1; J gene: TRBJ1-2; CDR3 DNA: TGTGCCAGCAGCTACGACAGGGCGGACGGCTACACCTTC; CDR3 protein: CASSYDRADGYTF
V gene: TRBV29-1; clone size: NA; D gene: TRBD1; J gene: TRBJ1-1; CDR3 DNA: TGCAGCGTTCGGACAGGGGTGAACACTGAAGCTTTCTTT; CDR3 protein: CSVRTGVNTEAFF
V gene: TRBV6-1; clone size: NA; D gene: NA; J gene: TRBJ2-3; CDR3 DNA: TGTGCCAGCAGTGAGGGCGCAGGGTATACAGATACGCAGTATTTT; CDR3 protein: CASSEGAGYTDTQYF
V gene: TRBV15; clone size: NA; D gene: NA; J gene: TRBJ2-5; CDR3 DNA: TGTGCCACCAGCAGAGATACCGGGGGATCAGAGACCCAGTACTTC; CDR3 protein: CATSRDTGGSETQYF
V gene: TRBV2; clone size: NA; D gene: NA; J gene: TRBJ1-5; CDR3 DNA: TGTGCCAGCAGGATTACAGAATATAGCAATCAGCCCCAGCATTTT; CDR3 protein: CASRITEYSNQPQHF
V gene: TRBV6-5; clone size: NA; D gene: NA; J gene: TRBJ2-7; CDR3 DNA: TGTGCCAGCAGGGAGACAGGACTCTACGAGCAGTACTTC; CDR3 protein: CASRETGLYEQYF
V gene: TRBV10-3; clone size: NA; D gene: TRBD2; J gene: TRBJ2-5; CDR3 DNA: TGTGCCATCAGTGAGTCGGGGACTAGTGGAGAGACCCAGTACTTC; CDR3 protein: CAISESGTSGETQYF
V gene: TRBV19; clone size: NA; D gene: NA; J gene: TRBJ2-2; CDR3 DNA: TGTGCCAGTAGTAGGGGCGGCGGGGCGAACACCGGGGAGCTGTTTTTT; CDR3 protein: CASSRGGGANTGELFF
V gene: TRBV2; clone size: NA; D gene: TRBD2; J gene: TRBJ2-5; CDR3 DNA: TGTGCCAGCAGTGGTGCCGGAGTAGCGGGGGGTAAAGAGACCCAGTACTTC; CDR3 protein: CASSGAGVAGGKETQYF
V gene: TRBV5-6; clone size: few; D gene: NA; J gene: TRBJ1-1; CDR3 DNA: TGTGCCAGCAGCTTGGACAGGGCACACGCTGAAGCTTTCTTT; CDR3 protein: CASSLDRAHAEAFF
V gene: TRBV5-1; clone size: once; D gene: NA; J gene: TRBJ1-4; CDR3 DNA: TGCGCCAGCAGCTTGCGTGAGCCACGTGAAAAACTGTTTTTT; CDR3 protein: CASSLREPREKLFF
V gene: TRBV6-5; clone size: NA; D gene: TRBD1; J gene: TRBJ1-1; CDR3 DNA: TGTGCCAGCAGGAGGACAGGAGGAACTGAAGCTTTCTTT; CDR3 protein: CASRRTGGTEAFF
V gene: TRBV5-6; clone size: NA; D gene: NA; J gene: TRBJ2-1; CDR3 DNA: TGTGCCAGCAGCTTGAATCAGGAAAAGGAGTTCTTC; CDR3 protein: CASSLNQEKEFF
V gene: TRBV5-4; clone size: NA; D gene: TRBD1; J gene: TRBJ1-2; CDR3 DNA: TGTGCCAGCAGCCCTCAGGGGGCGGAGTACGGCTACACCTTC; CDR3 protein: CASSPQGAEYGYTF
V gene: TRBV4-2; clone size: NA; D gene: NA; J gene: TRBJ2-7; CDR3 DNA: TGTGCCAGCAGCCCCGGGAATAGCGGACATTACGAGCAGTACTTC; CDR3 protein: CASSPGNSGHYEQYF
V gene: TRBV25-1; clone size: NA; D gene: TRBD1; J gene: TRBJ1-2; CDR3 DNA: TGTGCCAGCAGCCACCCAAACAGGGGTGGCTACACCTTC; CDR3 protein: CASSHPNRGGYTF
V gene: TRBV5-1; clone size: few; D gene: NA; J gene: TRBJ2-1; CDR3 DNA: TGCGCCAGCTCCAACGGGGGTGAGGGCAATGAGCAGTTCTTC; CDR3 protein: CASSNGGEGNEQFF
V gene: TRBV2; clone size: NA; D gene: TRBD2; J gene: TRBJ2-5; CDR3 DNA: TGTGCCAGCAGTGGGACTAGCGGGGTAGAAGAGACCCAGTACTTC; CDR3 protein: CASSGTSGVEETQYF
V gene: TRBV4-1; clone size: NA; D gene: NA; J gene: TRBJ1-4; CDR3 DNA: TGCGCCAGCAGCCAAGGTGTCCCGGAGGGGGAAAAACTGTTTTTT; CDR3 protein: CASSQGVPEGEKLFF